This entry lists 6 T cell receptor beta chains sequenced from one sample in a study of regulatory T cells in long-lasting Graves disease. The time point: persistent/refractory GD, antithyroid drugs over 5 years with positive TRAb. RNA from PBMCs was the source of the TCR library. According to the study, TCR beta libraries were built with iRepertoire HTBI primers and CDR3-region Arm-PCR. MiXCR was run by TCRdb on the multiplex PCR reads, yielding one entry per CDR3 protein. The sample consists of roughly 360,000 distinct CDR3 sequences, 23% of them appearing once. Here the sequenced sample was peripheral blood mononuclear cells (PBMCs), taken when the disease was refractory, from a patient treated with antithyroid drugs. Receptors were obtained from a woman aged 40 to 50 with Graves disease.

This clonotype was observed a handful of times. This sequence joins TRBV19 and TRBJ1-4; a weak D match, TRBD1 (5 bases). The CDR3 loop spans 14 amino acids. In germline, CDR1 is LNHDA, CDR2 SQIVND (reference sequence). Trimming stripped 7 bases from V and 10 bases from J, with 19 bases between. The CDR3 sequence: CASTLGLRKGKLFF. DNA for the CDR3: TGTGCCAGTACCTTGGGACTGCGAAAGGGAAAACTGTTTTTT.

The chain recombines TRBV7-3 with TRBJ2-2; 11 nucleotides agree with TRBD2. The CDR3 totals 15 residues. V shed 1 base, J shed 7 bases, and the junction held 2 bases outside the gene matches. From germline, CDR1 is SGHTA and CDR2 FQGTGA. In nucleotides, the CDR3 is TGTGCCAGCAGCTTAATGGGGACTAGCGGCGGGGAGCTGTTTTTT. It translates to CASSLMGTSGGELFF.

This clonotype was found many times. The chain is built from TRBV11-2 and TRBJ2-7, with 10 nucleotides matching TRBD1. This CDR3 spans 13 amino acids. Germline CDR1 and CDR2: SGHAT and FQNNGV. Trimming removed 5 bases from V and 6 bases from J; junction bases left unmatched: 4. As DNA, the CDR3 is TGTGCCAGCAGCCTGGGACAGGGGATCGAGCAGTACTTC. As protein: CASSLGQGIEQYF.

The gene calls are TRBV28 and TRBJ2-3; D is unclear. This CDR3 comprises 12 residues. V lost 1 base and J 4 bases, leaving 3 bases between the germline ends. Germline V gene data show CDR1 as MDHEN and CDR2 as SYDVKM. The CDR3 DNA follows: TGTGCCAGCAGTTTATACTCAGATACGCAGTATTTT. Translating gives CASSLYSDTQYF.

There are many counts of this clonotype. The V and J genes are TRBV28 and TRBJ2-5; a possible D gene is TRBD1 (6 bases). The germline gives CDR1 MDHEN, CDR2 SYDVKM. Between the trimmed V and J ends, which lost 6 bases and 3 bases, there was a span of 23 bases. This CDR3 has 17 amino acids. CDR3 loop: CASSLTGTLYRKETQYF. The CDR3 DNA sequence: TGTGCCAGCAGCCTTACCGGGACACTTTACCGTAAAGAGACCCAGTACTTC.

The table lists this clonotype with many counts. CDR3 sequence: CASSKVATNEKLFF. The CDR3 DNA is TGTGCCAGCAGTAAGGTAGCAACTAATGAAAAACTGTTTTTT. This chain connects TRBV2 to TRBJ1-4, with D unclear. There are 14 residues in the CDR3. CDR1 is SNHLY and CDR2 is FYNNEI in the germline V gene. The V end lost 5 bases, the J end lost 0 bases, and 7 bases lay between the germline ends.